This TCR beta chain appears in the sequencing data of a study of T cells expressing NK-cell markers. Study context: Eight donors were sequenced, of whom seven were HCMV-seropositive, while the remaining one was HCMV-seronegative.

Germline-derived CDR1 and CDR2 are DFQATT and SNEGSKA (reference sequence). The CDR3 contains 15 residues. TCRdb re-called the 5' RACE reads; every CDR3 protein appears as one record, without DNA. Its listing shows some 600,000 distinct CDR3 sequences. On this clonotype: Its antigen is unknown.

Study-wide findings and caveats: NKG2C+ dominant clonotype frequencies in 6 or 7 donors were roughly 1.0-7.5% of CD8+ T cells.

The receptor's source is a man younger than 35 in good health. The sample comprised blood T cells: a sorted CD56 or NKG2C T cell subset, CD4+ or CD8+ T cells, or bulk PBMC T cells (not recorded which). This sequence joins TRBV20-1 and TRBJ1-2. Here the CDR3 reads CSARIVPGTHYGYTF.